The TCR beta chain under discussion was sequenced for a study of blood T cell repertoires in COVID-19. Study details: Some COVID-19 samples were acute and others convalescent; all came from the United States, Italy and Spain.

The CDR3 is 14 amino acids. V was shortened by 9 bases and J by 5 bases, with 16 bases between the two germline ends. CDR1 is LNHDA, CDR2 SQIVND, per germline (reference sequence). Patients from Seattle were sampled longitudinally, starting during active infection. Repertoires were generated with immunoSEQ multiplex PCR, while TCRdb's copy carries only in-frame clones and drops some. The sample lists approximately 330,000 clones; almost 90% were seen once. The TCR originated in a woman in her forties with COVID-19, enrolled during active disease. Sequencing was done on a sample of peripheral blood. V usage is TRBV19 and J usage is TRBJ2-2; a weak D match, TRBD2 (5 bases). This CDR3 is CASLSGGWTGELFF. The CDR3 DNA follows: TGTGCCAGCCTCTCAGGCGGGTGGACCGGGGAGCTGTTTTTT.